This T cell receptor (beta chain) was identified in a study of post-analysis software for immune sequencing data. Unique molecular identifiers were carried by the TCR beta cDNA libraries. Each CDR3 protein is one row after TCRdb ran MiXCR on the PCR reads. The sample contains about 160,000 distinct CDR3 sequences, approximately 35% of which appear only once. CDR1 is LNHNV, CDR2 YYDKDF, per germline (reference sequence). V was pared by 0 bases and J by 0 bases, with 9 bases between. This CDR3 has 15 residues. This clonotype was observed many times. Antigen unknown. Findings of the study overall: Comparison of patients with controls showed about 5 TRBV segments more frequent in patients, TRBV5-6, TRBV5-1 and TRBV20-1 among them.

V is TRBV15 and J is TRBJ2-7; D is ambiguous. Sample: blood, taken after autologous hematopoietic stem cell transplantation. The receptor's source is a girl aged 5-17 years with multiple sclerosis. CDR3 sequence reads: CATSRDLANSYEQYF. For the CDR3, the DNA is TGTGCCACCAGCAGAGATTTGGCGAACTCCTACGAGCAGTACTTC.